One sample yielded the 24 T cell receptor beta chains listed below, sequenced in a study of cytomegalovirus exposure and HLA in healthy donors. Primers included in the PCR were 60 Vbeta and 13 Jbeta primers. Produced via immunoSEQ multiplex PCR; TCRdb's table is partial and in-frame only. The table has 120,000 to 150,000 clones, 72% seen once. The source material was PBMCs. These receptors all come from a middle-aged man in good health and CMV-seronegative.

The chain joins TRBV7-8 to TRBJ1-2; 10 positions agree with TRBD1. The CDR3 spans 15 residues. Germline V gene lookup returns CDR1 SGHVS and CDR2 FQNEAQ. With V trimmed by 5 bases and J by 1 base, 4 bases remained unmatched. The CDR3 region has the DNA TGTGCCAGCAGCAGGGGGACAGGGGTTAACTATGGCTACACCTTC. As protein: CASSRGTGVNYGYTF.

Details on this clone: The same CDR3 is also encoded by other DNA sequences in this sample. The V and J genes are TRBV5-1 and TRBJ1-1; TRBD1 might be the D (6 bases). Germline CDR1 is SGHRS and CDR2 is YFSETQ. The CDR3 is 13 residues long. V gave up 2 bases and J gave up 1 base, with 6 bases separating them. CDR3: CASSLGGNTEAFF. The CDR3 nucleotides are TGCGCCAGCAGCTTAGGGGGGAACACTGAAGCTTTCTTT.

This clone occurred a few times. The chain has TRBV6-5 and TRBJ1-4; D remains unclear. V dropped 5 bases and J dropped 13 bases, with 11 bases sitting between them. Germline V gene lookup returns CDR1 MNHEY and CDR2 SVGAGI. The CDR3 contains 11 residues. CDR3 DNA sequence: TGTGCCAGCAGTGTCGCCCGAGGACTGTTTTTT. Its protein is CASSVARGLFF.

The table lists this clone with a few counts. The chain combines TRBV7-9 with TRBJ2-3; 8 bases align to TRBD2. J was trimmed by 0 bases and V by 5 bases; bases with no gene match: 4. The germline gives CDR1 SEHNR, CDR2 FQNEAQ (reference sequence). CDR3 size: 15 residues. CDR3: CASSRGGSSTDTQYF. The CDR3, as DNA: TGTGCCAGCAGCCGGGGGGGATCTAGCACAGATACGCAGTATTTT. The whole variable domain, remainder taken from reference TRBV7-9 and TRBJ2-3, is DTGVSQNPRHKITKRGQNVTFRCDPISEHNRLYWYRQTLGQGPEFLTYFQNEAQLEKSRLLSDRFSAERPKGSFSTLEIQRTEQGDSAMYLCASSRGGSSTDTQYFGPGTRLTVL.

This CDR3 reads CASSGTGLDYEQYF. CDR3 DNA sequence: TGTGCCAGCAGCGGAACAGGCTTGGACTACGAGCAGTACTTC. V is TRBV28 and J is TRBJ2-7; D is perhaps TRBD1 (5 bases). Trimming cost V 6 bases and J 3 bases, with 15 bases left between them. CDR3 length: 14 residues. Germline assignment: CDR1 MDHEN and CDR2 SYDVKM.

The chain couples TRBV7-9 to TRBJ2-1, with 9 bases that match TRBD1. This CDR3 contains 15 residues. Germline V CDR1 and CDR2: SEHNR, FQNEAQ (reference sequence). Trimming took 1 base from V and 5 from J; bases not matched to a gene: 3. The DNA for the CDR3 is TGTGCCAGCAGCTTAGTACAGGGGGCAAACAATGAGCAGTTCTTC. Its protein is CASSLVQGANNEQFF.

This clone was seen only a few times. The rearrangement links TRBV4-2 to TRBJ1-2, with 8 nucleotides matching TRBD1. V shed 5 bases and J 1 base; nucleotides not matched to a gene: 3. Germline CDR1 reads LGHNA; CDR2 reads YNFKEQ. The CDR3 has 14 residues. CDR3 protein: CASSVGQDNYGYTF. The CDR3 region has the DNA TGTGCCAGCAGCGTGGGACAGGATAACTATGGCTACACCTTC.

This chain links TRBV13 with TRBJ2-1; 14 nucleotides align to TRBD2. The CDR3 has 15 residues. The V segment lost 5 bases and the J segment 10 bases; nucleotides outside the gene matches: 7. Germline CDR1 reads PRHDT; CDR2 reads FYEKMQ (reference sequence). The CDR3, as DNA: TGTGCCAGCAGCCCCGGGACTAGCGGGAGCAAGGAGCAGTTCTTC. Translation gives CASSPGTSGSKEQFF.

This chain uses TRBV30 with TRBJ2-1, with D tentatively TRBD1 (5 bases). V shed 1 base and J shed 5 bases, with 12 bases lying between them. In germline, CDR1 is GTSNPN, CDR2 SVGIG (reference sequence). The CDR3 is made up of 14 amino acids. CDR3 region: CAWSGVTVNNEQFF. The CDR3 region has the DNA TGTGCCTGGAGTGGCGTGACAGTTAACAATGAGCAGTTCTTC.

This chain connects TRBV5-8 to TRBJ2-7, with 7 bases that match TRBD1. Losses at the gene ends were 4 bases for V and 3 bases for J; bases not matched to a gene: 7. The CDR3 loop spans 14 amino acids. Germline CDR1 and CDR2: SGHTS and YDEGEE. The CDR3 loop is CASSIRDSLYEQYF. The CDR3 DNA is TGTGCCAGCAGCATCCGGGACAGCCTCTACGAGCAGTACTTC.

The chain carries TRBV30 and TRBJ1-3; TRBD1 matches at 7 bases. V was clipped by 2 bases and J by 0 bases; unmatched bases: 4. The CDR3 has 15 residues. Germline V gives CDR1 GTSNPN, CDR2 SVGIG (reference sequence). The CDR3 reads CAWSQGGFSGNTIYF. CDR3 DNA: TGTGCCTGGAGTCAGGGGGGATTCTCTGGAAACACCATATATTTT.

J is TRBJ2-2 and V is TRBV6-1; D remains unclear. Germline V CDR1 and CDR2: MNHNS, SASEGT. V was pared by 11 bases and J by 6 bases, with 13 bases between. The CDR3 covers 12 residues. DNA of the CDR3: TGTGCCGAAGCGCTGGATGCCGGGGAGCTGTTTTTT. It yields the protein CAEALDAGELFF.

The chain uses TRBV7-7 and TRBJ2-5, with D possibly being TRBD2 (6 bases). Trimming stripped 1 base from V and 2 bases from J, with 8 bases between. The CDR3 loop spans 14 amino acids. Per the germline V gene, CDR1 is SSHAT and CDR2 is FNYEAQ (reference sequence). CDR3 nucleotide sequence: TGTGCCAGCAGCTTAGGAGGGACTCAAGAGACCCAGTACTTC. Its protein product is CASSLGGTQETQYF.

The chain has TRBV5-1 and TRBJ2-1; D unclear. Germline V gene sequence: CDR1 SGHRS, CDR2 YFSETQ. This CDR3 is built from 14 residues. Between the trimmed V and J ends, which lost 0 bases and 7 bases, there was a span of 11 bases. CDR3 in amino acids: CASSLVGSLNEQFF. As DNA, the CDR3 is TGCGCCAGCAGCTTGGTGGGCAGCTTGAATGAGCAGTTCTTC.

This clone appeared a few times. V is TRBV19 and J is TRBJ1-5; tentatively, D is TRBD1 (6 bases). The CDR3 loop spans 14 amino acids. V gave up 9 bases and J gave up 6 bases, with 18 bases separating them. The germline V gene has CDR1 LNHDA and CDR2 SQIVND (reference sequence). DNA of the CDR3: TGTGCCAGCACCTTCCGGGGGGGGCGTCAGCCCCAGCATTTT. It codes for CASTFRGGRQPQHF.

The chain couples TRBV19 to TRBJ2-7, with 8 bases aligning to TRBD1. Per the germline V gene, CDR1 is LNHDA and CDR2 is SQIVND (reference sequence). V dropped 3 bases and J dropped 7; count of bases not matched to a gene: 8. The CDR3 is made up of 14 amino acids. The CDR3 sequence: CASSIRQGTREQYF. As DNA, the CDR3 is TGTGCCAGTAGTATCAGACAGGGGACTCGGGAGCAGTACTTC.

The chain is built from TRBV6-1 and TRBJ1-1; D gene ambiguous. Germline CDR1 is MNHNS and CDR2 is SASEGT. CDR3 length: 13 residues. With 11 bases removed from V and 1 base from J, the gap between germline ends came to 14 bases. The chain's CDR3 is CAAVDNPNTEAFF. Written as DNA, the CDR3 is TGTGCCGCGGTGGATAACCCGAACACTGAAGCTTTCTTT.

V usage is TRBV10-3 and J usage is TRBJ1-5; TRBD1 might be the D (6 bases). V was trimmed by 2 bases and J by 1 base, leaving 18 bases between them. Germline V CDR1 and CDR2: ENHRY, SYGVKD. This CDR3 region has 18 residues. CDR3 protein: CAISEHATRGISNQPQHF. CDR3 bases: TGTGCCATCAGTGAGCACGCCACCAGGGGAATAAGCAATCAGCCCCAGCATTTT.

CDR3 sequence (DNA): TGCGCCAGCAATCAGGGCTACGAGCAGTACTTC. As protein: CASNQGYEQYF. The rearrangement links TRBV10-2 to TRBJ2-7, with a tentative D call TRBD1 (5 bases). This CDR3 has 11 residues. Germline assignment: CDR1 WSHSY and CDR2 SAAADI. Trimming cost V 7 bases and J 3 bases, with 7 bases left between them.

The chain carries TRBV11-3 and TRBJ1-3, with D maybe TRBD1 (5 bases). The CDR3 totals 14 residues. The germline CDR1 and CDR2 sequences are SGHNT and YENEEA. The germline V and J ends were trimmed by 5 bases and 1 base, with 9 bases remaining between them. The CDR3 coding sequence is TGTGCCAGCAGCGAACGGGGGTCTGGAAACACCATATATTTT. This sequence encodes CASSERGSGNTIYF.

The chain links TRBV28 to TRBJ1-1, with D possibly TRBD1 on 5 matching bases. The germline V and J ends were trimmed by 4 bases and 3 bases, with 9 bases remaining between them. Germline CDR1 reads MDHEN; CDR2 reads SYDVKM. This CDR3 spans 13 amino acids. CDR3 DNA: TGTGCCAGCAGTTATGCAGGGTACACTGAAGCTTTCTTT. Its protein product is CASSYAGYTEAFF.

The chain links TRBV28 to TRBJ1-2; D remains ambiguous. This CDR3 contains 13 residues. The germline V gene encodes CDR1 MDHEN and CDR2 SYDVKM. The V and J ends lost 10 bases and 0 bases respectively, with 12 bases between them. The CDR3 region is CATQSPTNYGYTF. CDR3 nucleotide sequence: TGTGCCACCCAGTCGCCCACTAACTATGGCTACACCTTC.

This clone has just a few counts. This chain connects TRBV19 to TRBJ1-5; D not certain. The V end lost 9 bases, the J end lost 10 bases, and 19 bases lay between the germline ends. The CDR3 is 13 amino acids. The germline V gene encodes CDR1 LNHDA and CDR2 SQIVND (reference sequence). CDR3 DNA: TGTGCCAGCGCATCGAGGGCCTCGGAACCCCAGCATTTT. Protein product: CASASRASEPQHF. Drawing the rest from reference TRBV19 and TRBJ1-5, the complete variable domain is DGGITQSPKYLFRKEGQNVTLSCEQNLNHDAMYWYRQDPGQGLRLIYYSQIVNDFQKGDIAEGYSVSREKKESFPLTVTSAQKNPTAFYLCASASRASEPQHFGDGTRLSIL.

The V call is TRBV18, the J call TRBJ1-4, with D possibly matching TRBD1 (5 bases). Per the germline V gene, CDR1 is KGHSH and CDR2 is LQKENI. The V end was cut by 6 bases, the J end by 6 bases, with 17 bases between. CDR3 length equals 15 residues. The CDR3 DNA reads as TGTGCCAGCTCCAAGGGGCACGGGCCCGATGAAAAACTGTTTTTT. It is translated as CASSKGHGPDEKLFF.